This entry lists 8 T cell receptor beta chains sequenced from one sample in a study of T cells in localized non-small cell lung cancer. Profiled with immunoSEQ multiplex PCR; TCRdb holds only in-frame clones, not every one. The data show over 70,000 clones, approximately 90% seen once. The material sequenced was PBMCs, taken before any cancer treatment. The receptor set was obtained from a woman aged 35 to 75 with stage II squamous cell lung carcinoma.

The chain recombines TRBV28 with TRBJ1-1, with 7 bases fitting TRBD1. Per the germline V gene, CDR1 is MDHEN and CDR2 is SYDVKM. CDR3 length: 15 amino acids. The V segment lost 4 bases and the J segment 1 base; nucleotides outside the gene matches: 6. CDR3 protein: CASSSLGTENTEAFF. CDR3 sequence (DNA): TGTGCCAGCAGTTCCTTGGGGACAGAGAACACTGAAGCTTTCTTT.

The genes are TRBV14 and TRBJ1-1; D is unclear. This CDR3 contains 18 residues. CDR1 SGHDN and CDR2 FVKESK come from the germline V gene. Trimming cost V 0 bases and J 3 bases, with 20 bases left between them. DNA for the CDR3: TGTGCCAGCAGCCAAGATAATGTAGTTCCCACGAGGGACACTGAAGCTTTCTTT. This encodes CASSQDNVVPTRDTEAFF.

J is TRBJ1-4 and V is TRBV29-1; 10 bases agree with TRBD1. The V gene end was trimmed by 7 bases and the J gene end by 7 bases; junction bases not matched to a gene: 6. This CDR3 region has 13 residues. The germline V gene has CDR1 SQVTM and CDR2 ANQGSEA. CDR3 DNA: TGCAGCGCCAGACAGGGGGCGGGTGAAAAACTGTTTTTT. This gives the protein CSARQGAGEKLFF. The full variable domain, in which reference TRBV29-1 and TRBJ1-4 provide the parts outside the CDR3, is SAVISQKPSRDICQRGTSLTIQCQVDSQVTMMFWYRQQPGQSLTLIATANQGSEATYESGFVIDKFPISRPNLTFSTLTVSNMSPEDSSIYLCSARQGAGEKLFFGSGTQLSVL.

The chain has TRBV23-1 and TRBJ1-1; D gene unclear. TRBV23-1 counts as an open reading frame of uncertain function. The length of the CDR3 is 14 residues. Trimming pared 3 bases from V and 4 bases from J, leaving 12 bases between. DNA for the CDR3: TGCGCCAGCAGTCAGGGCCCCTGTAGCACTGAAGCTTTCTTT. Protein: CASSQGPCSTEAFF.

The chain has TRBV19 and TRBJ1-2; 7 bases are shared with TRBD1. CDR1 and CDR2 (germline): LNHDA, SQIVND (reference sequence). With 8 bases clipped from V and 2 bases from J, the junction kept 8 bases outside the gene matches. The CDR3 has 14 amino acids. This CDR3 is CASCDSGGNYGYTF. The CDR3 DNA reads as TGTGCCAGTTGCGACTCAGGGGGGAACTATGGCTACACCTTC.

The chain employs TRBV6-6 and TRBJ2-7, with no clear D. The CDR3 is 13 residues long. Trimming pared 5 bases from V and 0 bases from J, leaving 8 bases between. CDR1 and CDR2 (germline): MNHNY, SVGAGI (reference sequence). CDR3: CASSPSSSYEQYF. Here the CDR3 DNA reads TGTGCCAGCAGTCCTTCTTCCTCCTACGAGCAGTACTTC.

Here the CDR3 reads CASSQSRNQPQHF. The CDR3 nucleotides are TGTGCCAGTAGTCAAAGCCGCAATCAGCCCCAGCATTTT. The rearrangement joins TRBV19 to TRBJ1-5, with unresolved D. Germline values: CDR1 LNHDA, CDR2 SQIVND (reference sequence). V shed 5 bases and J shed 2 bases, with 7 bases lying between them. CDR3 length equals 13 residues.

V is TRBV5-1 and J is TRBJ2-3; TRBD2 agrees at 9 bases. CDR1 SGHRS and CDR2 YFSETQ come from the germline V gene. CDR3 length equals 18 residues. V shed 1 base, J shed 1 base, and the junction held 10 bases outside the gene matches. The CDR3 here is CASSLWGPRLAGTDTQYF. The CDR3 nucleotides are TGCGCCAGCAGCTTGTGGGGACCCCGACTAGCGGGCACAGATACGCAGTATTTT. The complete variable domain, with remaining parts taken from reference TRBV5-1 and TRBJ2-3, reads KAGVTQTPRYLIKTRGQQVTLSCSPISGHRSVSWYQQTPGQGLQFLFEYFSETQRNKGNFPGRFSGRQFSNSRSEMNVSTLELGDSALYLCASSLWGPRLAGTDTQYFGPGTRLTVL.